A single sample gave rise to the 4 T cell receptor beta chains below, sequenced in a study of blood T cell repertoires in COVID-19. Some clones are missing from TCRdb's copy, which holds only in-frame ones; the method was immunoSEQ multiplex PCR. Of about 210,000 clones listed, approximately 89% were seen once; the top ten hold more than 4.5%. The sample comprised peripheral blood. These receptor sequences come from a woman in her 40s with acute or convalescent COVID-19.

The chain joins TRBV29-1 to TRBJ1-2; D unresolved. CDR3 size: 14 residues. V shed 0 bases and J shed 0 bases, with 8 bases lying between them. Germline V gives CDR1 SQVTM, CDR2 ANQGSEA. CDR3 residues: CSVEDLQANYGYTF. CDR3 sequence (DNA): TGCAGCGTTGAAGATCTCCAGGCTAACTATGGCTACACCTTC.

The V gene is TRBV7-2, the J gene TRBJ1-5; TRBD1 matches at 10 bases. The germline V gene encodes CDR1 SGHTA and CDR2 FQGNSA. V trimming: 1 base; J trimming: 0 bases; junction bases outside the gene matches: 6. This CDR3 is built from 18 residues. CDR3 nucleotide sequence: TGTGCCAGCAGCTTAGGGGACAGGGGTCCCTTTAGCAATCAGCCCCAGCATTTT. Amino acid sequence: CASSLGDRGPFSNQPQHF.

The V and J genes are TRBV19 and TRBJ1-1; D is ambiguous. Germline V gene sequence: CDR1 LNHDA, CDR2 SQIVND (reference sequence). This CDR3 comprises 16 residues. Trimming took 3 bases from V and 1 from J, leaving 15 bases between them. The CDR3 here is CASSISVIPGNTEAFF. CDR3 coding DNA: TGTGCCAGTAGTATTTCGGTTATTCCGGGGAACACTGAAGCTTTCTTT.

The chain combines TRBV7-9 with TRBJ1-2; 7 bases line up with TRBD1. The junction had 4 bases not matched to a gene; V was cut back by 2 bases and J by 4 bases. Germline lookup yields CDR1 SEHNR and CDR2 FQNEAQ (reference sequence). The CDR3 totals 14 residues. CDR3 residues: CASSLRRDSYGYTF. The CDR3 nucleotides are TGTGCCAGCAGCTTACGTCGGGACAGCTATGGCTACACCTTC.